The 2 T cell receptor beta chains reported below all come from one sample, sequenced in a study of identical twins. A single record per CDR3 protein comes from TCRdb applying MiXCR to the 5' RACE reads. The sample includes 1.5 million to 2 million distinct CDR3 sequences, around 33% of them seen just once. Material for sequencing was cord blood. These receptors originate from a newborn girl in good health.

The chain uses TRBV4-2 and TRBJ1-3; D unclear. This CDR3 is 15 amino acids long. V was clipped by 1 base and J by 0 bases, with 7 bases between them. CDR1 and CDR2 (germline): LGHNA, YNFKEQ. The CDR3 loop is CASSQGTDSGNTIYF. As DNA, the CDR3 is TGTGCCAGCAGCCAAGGGACGGACTCTGGAAACACCATATATTTT.

Remarks on this clonotype: Compared with germline, one end of the junction differs, possibly owing to a read error. The J gene is TRBJ1-2, the V gene TRBV4-1; TRBD1 might be the D (5 bases). Germline CDR1 reads MGHRA; CDR2 reads YSYEKL. The CDR3 consists of 15 residues. DNA for the CDR3: TGCGCCAGCAGCCAAGACCCAGGGCTCAACTGTGGCTACACCTTC. This encodes CASSQDPGLNCGYTF.